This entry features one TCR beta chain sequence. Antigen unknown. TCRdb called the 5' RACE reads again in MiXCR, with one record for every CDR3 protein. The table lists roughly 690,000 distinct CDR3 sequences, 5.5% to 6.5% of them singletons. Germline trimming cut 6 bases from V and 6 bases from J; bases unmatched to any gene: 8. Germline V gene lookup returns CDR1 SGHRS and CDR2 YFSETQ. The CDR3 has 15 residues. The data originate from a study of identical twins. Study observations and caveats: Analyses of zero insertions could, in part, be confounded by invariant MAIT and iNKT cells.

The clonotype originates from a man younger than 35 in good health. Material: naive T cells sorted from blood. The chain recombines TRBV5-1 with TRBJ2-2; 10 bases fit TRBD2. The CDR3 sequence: CASTTSGVRPGELFF. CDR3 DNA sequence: TGCGCCAGCACAACTAGCGGGGTCCGGCCCGGGGAGCTGTTTTTT.